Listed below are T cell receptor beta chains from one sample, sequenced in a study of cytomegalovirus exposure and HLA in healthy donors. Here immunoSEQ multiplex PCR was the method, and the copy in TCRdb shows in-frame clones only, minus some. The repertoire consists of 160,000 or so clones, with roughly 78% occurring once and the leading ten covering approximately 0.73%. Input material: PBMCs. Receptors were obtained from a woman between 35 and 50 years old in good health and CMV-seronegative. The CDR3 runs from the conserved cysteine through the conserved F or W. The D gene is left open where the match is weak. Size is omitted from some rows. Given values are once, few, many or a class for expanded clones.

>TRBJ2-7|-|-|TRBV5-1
TGCGCCAGCAGCTTGGGGGGGACTTACTACGAGCAGTACTTC
CASSLGGTYYEQYF
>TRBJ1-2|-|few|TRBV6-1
TGTGCCAGCAGTGAAGATGGTAGGCAGGGGAATGGCTACACCTTC
CASSEDGRQGNGYTF
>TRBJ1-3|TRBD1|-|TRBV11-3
TGTGCCAGCAGCATCGACAGGGGGTCAGGAAACACCATATATTTT
CASSIDRGSGNTIYF
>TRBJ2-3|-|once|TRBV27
TGTGCCAGCAGTTTCCAGGAGGCCTCAGATACGCAGTATTTT
CASSFQEASDTQYF
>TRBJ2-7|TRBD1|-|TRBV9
TGTGCCAGCAGCCCGCGGACAGGGGGCGAGCAGTACTTC
CASSPRTGGEQYF
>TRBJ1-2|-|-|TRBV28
TGTGCCAGCAGTTTAAACGGGAGAGGCTACACCTTC
CASSLNGRGYTF
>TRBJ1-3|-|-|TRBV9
TGTGCCAGCAGCGTAGATGCAGTCGGAAACACCATATATTTT
CASSVDAVGNTIYF
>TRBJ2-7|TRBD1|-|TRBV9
TGTGCCAGCAGCGTAGCACAGGGGTACGAGCAGTACTTC
CASSVAQGYEQYF
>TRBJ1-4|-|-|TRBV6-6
TGTGCCAGCTACAGGGATCGAGGGTATGAAAAACTGTTTTTT
CASYRDRGYEKLFF
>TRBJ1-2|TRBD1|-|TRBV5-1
TGCGCCAGCAGCTTGGACAGGGGAAACTATGGCTACACCTTC
CASSLDRGNYGYTF